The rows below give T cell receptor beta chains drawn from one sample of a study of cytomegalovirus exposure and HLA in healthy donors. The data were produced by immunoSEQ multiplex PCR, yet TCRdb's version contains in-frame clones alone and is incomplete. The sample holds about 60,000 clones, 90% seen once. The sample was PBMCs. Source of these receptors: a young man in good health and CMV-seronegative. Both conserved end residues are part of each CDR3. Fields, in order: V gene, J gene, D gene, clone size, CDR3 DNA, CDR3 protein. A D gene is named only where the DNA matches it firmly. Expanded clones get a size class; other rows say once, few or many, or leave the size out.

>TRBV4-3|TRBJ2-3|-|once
TGCGCCAGCAGCCGGGGACTCCACACAGATACGCAGTATTTT
CASSRGLHTDTQYF
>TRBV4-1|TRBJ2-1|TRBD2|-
TGCGCCAGCAGCCCTGGACTAGCGGGATCGGATGAGCAGTTCTTC
CASSPGLAGSDEQFF
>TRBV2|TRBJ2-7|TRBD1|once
TGTGCCAGCAGTGAAGAGTCAGGGGGCTACGAGCAGTACTTC
CASSEESGGYEQYF
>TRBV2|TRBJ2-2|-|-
TGTGCCAGCAGTGAAGTAAACACCGGGGAGCTGTTTTTT
CASSEVNTGELFF
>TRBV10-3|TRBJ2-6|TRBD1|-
TGTGCCATCAGCCGGGACAGGGACATCTCTGGGGCCAACGTCCTGACTTTC
CAISRDRDISGANVLTF
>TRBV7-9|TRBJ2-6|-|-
TGTGCCAGCAGCTTACTAACTGGGGCCAACGTCCTGACTTTC
CASSLLTGANVLTF
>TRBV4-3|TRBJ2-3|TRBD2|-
TGCGCCAGCAGCCAAGGCCGGGCGGGAGCAAGGACAGATACGCAGTATTTT
CASSQGRAGARTDTQYF
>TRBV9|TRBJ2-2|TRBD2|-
TGTGCCAGCAGCATTCTAACTAGCGGGAACACCGGGGAGCTGTTTTTT
CASSILTSGNTGELFF
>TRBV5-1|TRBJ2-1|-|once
TGCGCCAGCAGCTTGAGTGGCGGGATATATGAGCAGTTCTTC
CASSLSGGIYEQFF
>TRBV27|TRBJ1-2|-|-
TGTGCCAGCAGCAAGAGGGTTGACTATGGCTACACCTTC
CASSKRVDYGYTF
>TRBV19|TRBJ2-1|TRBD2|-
TGTGCCAGTAAGGGGGGCGGGGGGAGCTCCTACAATGAGCAGTTCTTC
CASKGGGGSSYNEQFF
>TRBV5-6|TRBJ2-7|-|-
TGTGCCAGCAGCTTTCCTCAGGGCTACGAGCAGTACTTC
CASSFPQGYEQYF
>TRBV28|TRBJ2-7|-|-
TGTGCCAGCAGTTTGGCAGGAACGACCTACGAGCAGTACTTC
CASSLAGTTYEQYF
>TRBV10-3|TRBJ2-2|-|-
TGTGCCATCACCCGCGGCGCGGACACCGGGGAGCTGTTTTTT
CAITRGADTGELFF
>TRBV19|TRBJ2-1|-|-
TGTGCCAGTAGTATAACCGGACAGCCCTACAATGAGCAGTTCTTC
CASSITGQPYNEQFF
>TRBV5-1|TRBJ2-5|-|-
TGCGCCAGCAGCTTGGCCGCGACTGTCAAAGAGACCCAGTACTTC
CASSLAATVKETQYF
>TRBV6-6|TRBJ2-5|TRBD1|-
TGTGCCAGCAGTTACACCCACAGGGGGGCAGAGACCCAGTACTTC
CASSYTHRGAETQYF
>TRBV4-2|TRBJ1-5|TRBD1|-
TGTGCCAGCAGCCAGGCCCCGGGAGGGGGCAACAGCAATCAGCCCCAGCATTTT
CASSQAPGGGNSNQPQHF
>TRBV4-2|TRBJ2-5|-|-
TGTGCCAGCAGCCAAGATCCGGCCGTTAGCGACGGGACCCAGTACTTC
CASSQDPAVSDGTQYF
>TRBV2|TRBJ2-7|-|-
TGTGCCAGCAGTGTCGAGCGTGGGGAGCAGTACTTC
CASSVERGEQYF
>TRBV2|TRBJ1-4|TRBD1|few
TGTGCCAGCAGAGGGGACAGCGAAAAACTGTTTTTT
CASRGDSEKLFF
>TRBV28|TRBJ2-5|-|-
TGTGCCAGCAGTCCCCCGGCTAGCGACAAAGAGACCCAGTACTTC
CASSPPASDKETQYF
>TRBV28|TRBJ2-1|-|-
TGTGCCAGCACCACAGGGTTCTACAATGAGCAGTTCTTC
CASTTGFYNEQFF
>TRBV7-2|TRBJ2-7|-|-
TGTGCCAGCAGCTCAACTTGGAGCTCCTACGAGCAGTACTTC
CASSSTWSSYEQYF
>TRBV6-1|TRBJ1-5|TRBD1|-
TGTGCCAGCAGTGAAATCCGGACAGGGGGCAATCAGCCCCAGCATTTT
CASSEIRTGGNQPQHF
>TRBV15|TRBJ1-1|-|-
TGTGCCACCAGCAGAGTCCCCTCCAGGGCAGGCACTGAAGCTTTCTTT
CATSRVPSRAGTEAFF
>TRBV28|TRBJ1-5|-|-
TGTGCCAGCAGCAAGACAGTGGGCGGCAATCAGCCCCAGCATTTT
CASSKTVGGNQPQHF
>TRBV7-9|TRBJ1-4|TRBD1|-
TGTGCCAGCAGCACGGGATCTTCGGGACAGATGAATGAAAAACTGTTTTTT
CASSTGSSGQMNEKLFF
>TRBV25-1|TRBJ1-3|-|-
TGTGCCAGCACCGTTCGCAGTTCTGGAAACACCATATATTTT
CASTVRSSGNTIYF
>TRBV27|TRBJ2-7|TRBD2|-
TGTGCCAGCAGTTTTAGCGGGAGACAGGGCGAGCAGTACTTC
CASSFSGRQGEQYF
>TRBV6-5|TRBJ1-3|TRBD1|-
TGTGCCAGCAGTTTCAGGGGGCGAACCATATATTTT
CASSFRGRTIYF
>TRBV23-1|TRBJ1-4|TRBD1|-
TGCGCCAGCAGTCATTTCGGACAGGGAGCAACTAATGAAAAACTGTTTTTT
CASSHFGQGATNEKLFF
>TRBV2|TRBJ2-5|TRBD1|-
TGTGCCAGCCGGGGGACAGGGTGGGAAGAGACCCAGTACTTC
CASRGTGWEETQYF
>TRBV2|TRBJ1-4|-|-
TGTGCCAGCAGTGAAGTACAGGCCCTTAATGAAAAACTGTTTTTT
CASSEVQALNEKLFF
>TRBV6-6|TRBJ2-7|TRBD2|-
TGTGCCAGCCTTGGGCGGGAGTCGTCCTACGAGCAGTACTTC
CASLGRESSYEQYF
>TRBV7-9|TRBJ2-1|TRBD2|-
TGTGCCAGCAGCTTCATGACTAGCGACAATGAGCAGTTCTTC
CASSFMTSDNEQFF
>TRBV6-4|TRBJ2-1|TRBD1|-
TGTGCCAGCAGTGACTCTGGAGGGACAGGGCCCGGTGAGCAGTTCTTC
CASSDSGGTGPGEQFF
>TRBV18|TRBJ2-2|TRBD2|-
TGTGCCAGCTCACCATTTGGAGCGGGAGTTGTTATCGGGGAGCTGTTTTTT
CASSPFGAGVVIGELFF
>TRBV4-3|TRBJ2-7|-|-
TGCGCCAGCAGCCTCACCCGGGACTTACACTACGAGCAGTACTTC
CASSLTRDLHYEQYF
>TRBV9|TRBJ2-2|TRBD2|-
TGTGCCAGCAGCACAGTAGCGGGAGGGCGTACCACCGGGGAGCTGTTTTTT
CASSTVAGGRTTGELFF
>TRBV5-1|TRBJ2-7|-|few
TGCGCCAGCAGCCCCGGGACTCCCAGCTACGAGCAGTACTTC
CASSPGTPSYEQYF
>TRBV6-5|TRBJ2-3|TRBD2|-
TGTGCCAGCAGTTCGACTAGCGGGAGAGGCGCAGATACGCAGTATTTT
CASSSTSGRGADTQYF
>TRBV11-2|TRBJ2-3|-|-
TGTGCCAGCAGCTTTAGCTCTCGGGAAGCAGATACGCAGTATTTT
CASSFSSREADTQYF
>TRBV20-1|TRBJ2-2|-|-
TGCAGTGCTGGCCCCCGCGGGGAGCTGTTTTTT
CSAGPRGELFF
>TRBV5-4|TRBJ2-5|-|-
TGTGCCAGCTCTACAGACACCCAAGAGACCCAGTACTTC
CASSTDTQETQYF
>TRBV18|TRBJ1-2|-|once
TGTGCCAGCTCACCAGCCAGGGACTTTGGCTATGGCTACACCTTC
CASSPARDFGYGYTF
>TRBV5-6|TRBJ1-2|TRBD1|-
TGTGCCAGCAGCTCTGGGGTAGGGGGCCGGTGGGGCTACACCTTC
CASSSGVGGRWGYTF
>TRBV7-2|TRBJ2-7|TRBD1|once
TGTGCCAGCAGCCGTAAAGACGGTCAGGGGGCGGGGGAGCAGTACTTC
CASSRKDGQGAGEQYF
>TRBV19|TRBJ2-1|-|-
TGTGCCAGTAGTATGGGCTCGGTGGGGAGCTCCTACAATGAGCAGTTCTTC
CASSMGSVGSSYNEQFF
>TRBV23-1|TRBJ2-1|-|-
TGCGCCAGCAGTCAGGAGGCATTAGAAGCGCCGAGCTCCTACAATGAGCAGTTCTTC
CASSQEALEAPSSYNEQFF
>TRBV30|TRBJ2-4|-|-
TGTGCCTGGAGTGTACGGGGGATTCAGTACTTC
CAWSVRGIQYF
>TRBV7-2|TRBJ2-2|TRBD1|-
TGTGCCAGCAGCCCGGACAGGGGGTTTTCCGGGGAGCTGTTTTTT
CASSPDRGFSGELFF
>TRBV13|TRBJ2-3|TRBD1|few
TGTGCCAGCAGCCCCGCCGGGACAGGGACGGATACGCAGTATTTT
CASSPAGTGTDTQYF
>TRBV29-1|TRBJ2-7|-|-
TGCAGCGTTGGCACCAGCAGCGCCTTCTACGAGCAGTACTTC
CSVGTSSAFYEQYF
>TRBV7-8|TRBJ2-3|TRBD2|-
TGTGCCAGCAACAGACTAGCGGGGAGGGCAGATACGCAGTATTTT
CASNRLAGRADTQYF